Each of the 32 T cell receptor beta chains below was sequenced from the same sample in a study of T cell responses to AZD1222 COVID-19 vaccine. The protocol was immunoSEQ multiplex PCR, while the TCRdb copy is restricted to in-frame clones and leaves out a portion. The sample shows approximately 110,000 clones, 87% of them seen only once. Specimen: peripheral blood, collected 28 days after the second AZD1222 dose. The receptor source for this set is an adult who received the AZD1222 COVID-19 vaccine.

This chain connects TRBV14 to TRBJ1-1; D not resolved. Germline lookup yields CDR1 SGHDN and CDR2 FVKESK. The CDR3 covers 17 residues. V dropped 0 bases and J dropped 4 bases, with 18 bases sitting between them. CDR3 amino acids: CASSQEVNSLLGTEAFF. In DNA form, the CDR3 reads TGTGCCAGCAGCCAAGAAGTGAACAGTCTACTCGGCACTGAAGCTTTCTTT.

CDR3: CASSLAYRDDSPLHF. DNA of the CDR3: TGTGCCAGCAGCTTGGCCTACAGGGACGATTCACCCCTCCACTTT. The chain joins TRBV5-6 to TRBJ1-6; D perhaps matches TRBD1 (6 bases). This CDR3 comprises 15 residues. Germline V gives CDR1 SGHDT, CDR2 YYEEEE. V was shortened by 0 bases and J by 8 bases, with 12 bases between the two germline ends.

The CDR3: CASSVATGDSYEQYF. CDR3 nucleotide sequence: TGTGCCAGCAGCGTAGCAACGGGAGATTCGTACGAGCAGTACTTC. V is TRBV9 and J is TRBJ2-7, with D perhaps matching TRBD2 (6 bases). The germline V gene has CDR1 SGDLS and CDR2 YYNGEE. The V gene lost 0 bases and the J gene lost 4 bases, with 14 bases spanning the gap. The CDR3 runs to 15 residues.

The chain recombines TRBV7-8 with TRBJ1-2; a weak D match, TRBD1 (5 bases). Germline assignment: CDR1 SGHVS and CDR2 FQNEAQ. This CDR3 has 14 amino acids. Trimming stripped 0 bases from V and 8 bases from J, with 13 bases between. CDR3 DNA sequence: TGTGCCAGCAGCTTAGCGAGAGGGACGGGAGGCTACACCTTC. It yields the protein CASSLARGTGGYTF.

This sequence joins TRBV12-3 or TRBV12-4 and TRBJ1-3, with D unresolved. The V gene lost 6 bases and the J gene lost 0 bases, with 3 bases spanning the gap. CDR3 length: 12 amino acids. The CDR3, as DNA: TGTGCCAGCAGGCTCTCTGGAAACACCATATATTTT. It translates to CASRLSGNTIYF.

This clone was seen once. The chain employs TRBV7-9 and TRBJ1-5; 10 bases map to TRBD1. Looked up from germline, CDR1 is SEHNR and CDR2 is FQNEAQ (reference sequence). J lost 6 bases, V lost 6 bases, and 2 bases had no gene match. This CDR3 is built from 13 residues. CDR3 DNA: TGTGCCAGCAGTCGACAGGGGGCTCAGCCCCAGCATTTT. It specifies CASSRQGAQPQHF.

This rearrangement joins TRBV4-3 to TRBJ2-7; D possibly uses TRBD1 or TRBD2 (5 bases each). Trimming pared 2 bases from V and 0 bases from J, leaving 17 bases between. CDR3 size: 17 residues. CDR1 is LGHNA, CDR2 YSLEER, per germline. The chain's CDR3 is CASSQLTGTHSSYEQYF. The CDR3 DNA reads TGCGCCAGCAGCCAATTAACCGGGACCCACAGCTCCTACGAGCAGTACTTC.

The CDR3 coding sequence is TGTGCCAGTAGTTCGTGGGACGGGGAAAATCATGGCTACACCTTC. Protein: CASSSWDGENHGYTF. This chain joins TRBV19 and TRBJ1-2; tentatively, D is TRBD1 (5 bases). The ends were cut back, 5 bases at V and 6 bases at J, with 19 bases in the middle. CDR3 length: 15 amino acids. Germline V gives CDR1 LNHDA, CDR2 SQIVND (reference sequence).

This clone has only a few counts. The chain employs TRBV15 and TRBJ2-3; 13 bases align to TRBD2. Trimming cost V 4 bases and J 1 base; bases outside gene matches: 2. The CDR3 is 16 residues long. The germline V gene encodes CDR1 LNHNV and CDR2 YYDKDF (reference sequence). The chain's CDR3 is CATSTGTSGGTDTQYF. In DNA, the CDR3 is TGTGCCACCAGCACCGGGACTAGCGGGGGCACAGATACGCAGTATTTT.

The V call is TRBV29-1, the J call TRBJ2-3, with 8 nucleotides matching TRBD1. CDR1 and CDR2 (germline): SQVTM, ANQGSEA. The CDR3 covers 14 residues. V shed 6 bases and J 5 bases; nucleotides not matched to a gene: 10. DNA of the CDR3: TGCAGCGTGGGCGACAGGGGTTGGGGAGATACGCAGTATTTT. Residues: CSVGDRGWGDTQYF.

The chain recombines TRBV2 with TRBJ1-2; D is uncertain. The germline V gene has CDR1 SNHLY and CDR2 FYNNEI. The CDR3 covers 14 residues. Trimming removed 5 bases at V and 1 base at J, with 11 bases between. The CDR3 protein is CASSPFGDNYGYTF. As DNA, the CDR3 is TGTGCCAGCAGTCCCTTTGGGGATAACTATGGCTACACCTTC.

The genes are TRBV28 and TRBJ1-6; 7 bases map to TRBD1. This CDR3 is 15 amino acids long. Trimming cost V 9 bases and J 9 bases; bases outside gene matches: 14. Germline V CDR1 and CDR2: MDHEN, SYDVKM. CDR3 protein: CASASQTGWSSPLHF. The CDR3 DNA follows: TGTGCCAGTGCTTCTCAGACAGGGTGGAGTTCACCCCTCCACTTT.

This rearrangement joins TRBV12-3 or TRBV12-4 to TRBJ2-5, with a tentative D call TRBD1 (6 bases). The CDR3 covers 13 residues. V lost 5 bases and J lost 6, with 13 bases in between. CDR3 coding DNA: TGTGCCAGCAGTCTCGACAGGACGCAGACCCAGTACTTC. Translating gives CASSLDRTQTQYF.

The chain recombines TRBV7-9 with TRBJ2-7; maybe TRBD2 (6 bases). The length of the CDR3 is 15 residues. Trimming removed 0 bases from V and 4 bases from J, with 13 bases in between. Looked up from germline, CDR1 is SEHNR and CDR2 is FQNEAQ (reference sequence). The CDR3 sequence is CASSLAGGSTYEQYF. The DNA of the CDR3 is TGTGCCAGCAGCTTAGCAGGAGGGAGCACTTACGAGCAGTACTTC. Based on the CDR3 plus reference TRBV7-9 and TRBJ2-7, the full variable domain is DTGVSQNPRHKITKRGQNVTFRCDPISEHNRLYWYRQTLGQGPEFLTYFQNEAQLEKSRLLSDRFSAERPKGSFSTLEIQRTEQGDSAMYLCASSLAGGSTYEQYFGPGTRLTVT.

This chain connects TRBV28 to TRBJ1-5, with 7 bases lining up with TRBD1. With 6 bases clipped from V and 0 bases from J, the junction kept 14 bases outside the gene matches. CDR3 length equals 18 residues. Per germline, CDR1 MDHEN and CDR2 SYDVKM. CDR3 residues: CASSSRGRDRYSNQPQHF. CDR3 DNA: TGTGCCAGCAGCTCTCGGGGGCGGGACAGATATAGCAATCAGCCCCAGCATTTT.

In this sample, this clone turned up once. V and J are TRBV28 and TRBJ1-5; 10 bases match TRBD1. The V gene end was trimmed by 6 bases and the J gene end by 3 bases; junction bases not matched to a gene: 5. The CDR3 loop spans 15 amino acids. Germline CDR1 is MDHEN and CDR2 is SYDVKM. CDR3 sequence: CASRPDRGPNQPQHF. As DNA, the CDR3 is TGTGCCAGCAGACCAGACAGGGGGCCCAATCAGCCCCAGCATTTT. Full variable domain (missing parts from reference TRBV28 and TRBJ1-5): DVKVTQSSRYLVKRTGEKVFLECVQDMDHENMFWYRQDPGLGLRLIYFSYDVKMKEKGDIPEGYSVSREKKERFSLILESASTNQTSMYLCASRPDRGPNQPQHFGDGTRLSIL.

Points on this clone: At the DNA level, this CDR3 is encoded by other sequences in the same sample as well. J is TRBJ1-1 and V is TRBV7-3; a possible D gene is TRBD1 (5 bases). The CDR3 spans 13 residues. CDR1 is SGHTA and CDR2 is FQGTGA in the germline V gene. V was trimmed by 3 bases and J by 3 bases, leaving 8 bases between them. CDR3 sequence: CASSFGGDTEAFF. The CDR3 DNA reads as TGTGCCAGCAGCTTCGGGGGTGACACTGAAGCTTTCTTT.

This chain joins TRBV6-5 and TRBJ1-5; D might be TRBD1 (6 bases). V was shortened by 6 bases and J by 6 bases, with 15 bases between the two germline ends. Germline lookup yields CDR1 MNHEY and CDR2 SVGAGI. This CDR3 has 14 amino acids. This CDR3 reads CASRQGKRVQPQHF. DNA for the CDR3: TGTGCCAGCAGGCAGGGGAAAAGGGTTCAGCCCCAGCATTTT.

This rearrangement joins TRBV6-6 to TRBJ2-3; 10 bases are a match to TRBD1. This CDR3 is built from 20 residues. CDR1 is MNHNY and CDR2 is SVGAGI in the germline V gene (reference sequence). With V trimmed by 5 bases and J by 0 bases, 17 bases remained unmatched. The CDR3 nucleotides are TGTGCCAGCAGTCCCTCGACAGGGGGCGTTTATGCTCCAAGCACAGATACGCAGTATTTT. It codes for CASSPSTGGVYAPSTDTQYF.

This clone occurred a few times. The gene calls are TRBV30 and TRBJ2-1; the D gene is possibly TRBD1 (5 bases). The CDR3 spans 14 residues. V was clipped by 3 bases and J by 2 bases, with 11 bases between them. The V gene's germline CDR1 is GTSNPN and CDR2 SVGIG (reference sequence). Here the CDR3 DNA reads TGTGCCTGGAGAGGGCAGGGCGCCTACAATGAGCAGTTCTTC. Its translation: CAWRGQGAYNEQFF.

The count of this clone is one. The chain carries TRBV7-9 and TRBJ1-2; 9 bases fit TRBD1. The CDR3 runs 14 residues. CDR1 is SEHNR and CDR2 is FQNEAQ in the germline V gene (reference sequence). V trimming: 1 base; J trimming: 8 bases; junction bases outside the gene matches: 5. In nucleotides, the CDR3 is TGTGCCAGCAGCTTAGGCCGGGACAGGGTGGGCTACACCTTC. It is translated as CASSLGRDRVGYTF.

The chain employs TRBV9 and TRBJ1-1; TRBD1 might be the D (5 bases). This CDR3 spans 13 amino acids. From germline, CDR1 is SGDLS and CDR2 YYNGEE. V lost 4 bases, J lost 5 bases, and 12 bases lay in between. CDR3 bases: TGTGCCAGCAGCCAAACAAGGGGAACTGAAGCTTTCTTT. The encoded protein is CASSQTRGTEAFF. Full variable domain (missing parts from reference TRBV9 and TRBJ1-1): DSGVTQTPKHLITATGQRVTLRCSPRSGDLSVYWYQQSLDQGLQFLIQYYNGEERAKGNILERFSAQQFPDLHSELNLSSLELGDSALYFCASSQTRGTEAFFGQGTRLTVV.

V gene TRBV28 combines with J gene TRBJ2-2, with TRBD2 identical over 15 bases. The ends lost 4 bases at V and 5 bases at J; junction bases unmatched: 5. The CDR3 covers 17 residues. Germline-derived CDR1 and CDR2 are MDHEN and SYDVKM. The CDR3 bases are TGTGCCAGCAGTTCCCGGGGACTAGCGGGAGGAACCGGGGAGCTGTTTTTT. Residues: CASSSRGLAGGTGELFF.

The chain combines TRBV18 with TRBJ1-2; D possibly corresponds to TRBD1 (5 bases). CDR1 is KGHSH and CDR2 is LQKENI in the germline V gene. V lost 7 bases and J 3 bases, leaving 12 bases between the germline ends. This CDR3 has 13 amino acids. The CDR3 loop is CASLPGRDYGYTF. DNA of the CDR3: TGTGCCAGCTTACCGGGACGGGACTATGGCTACACCTTC.

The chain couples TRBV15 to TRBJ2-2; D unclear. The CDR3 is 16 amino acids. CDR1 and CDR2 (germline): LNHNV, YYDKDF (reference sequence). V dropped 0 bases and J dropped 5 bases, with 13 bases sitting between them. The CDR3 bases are TGTGCCACCAGCAGAGATGGTGAGGCTCGGACCGGGGAGCTGTTTTTT. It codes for CATSRDGEARTGELFF.

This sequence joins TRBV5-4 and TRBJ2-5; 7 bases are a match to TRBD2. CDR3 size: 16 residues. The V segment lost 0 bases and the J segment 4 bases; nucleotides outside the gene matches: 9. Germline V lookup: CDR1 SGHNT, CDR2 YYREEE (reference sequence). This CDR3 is CASSLGGRAAGETQYF. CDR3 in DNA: TGTGCCAGCAGCTTGGGAGGGAGGGCCGCGGGAGAGACCCAGTACTTC.

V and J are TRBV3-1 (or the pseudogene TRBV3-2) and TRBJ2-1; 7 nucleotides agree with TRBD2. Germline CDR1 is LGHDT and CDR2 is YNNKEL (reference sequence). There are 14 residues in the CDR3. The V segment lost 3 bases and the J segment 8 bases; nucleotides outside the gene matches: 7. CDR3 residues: CASSHQRDRDEQFF. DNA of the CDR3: TGTGCCAGCAGCCACCAGCGGGATCGCGATGAGCAGTTCTTC.

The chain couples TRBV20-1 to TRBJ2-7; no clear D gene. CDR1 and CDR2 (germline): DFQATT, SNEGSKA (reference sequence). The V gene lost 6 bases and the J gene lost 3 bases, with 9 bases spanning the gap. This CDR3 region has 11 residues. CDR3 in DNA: TGCAGTGCAGTCAACAGCTACGAGCAGTACTTC. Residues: CSAVNSYEQYF.

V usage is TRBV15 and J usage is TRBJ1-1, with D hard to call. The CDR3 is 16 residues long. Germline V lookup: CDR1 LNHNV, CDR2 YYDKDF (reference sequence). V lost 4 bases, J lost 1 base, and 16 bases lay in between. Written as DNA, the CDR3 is TGTGCCACCAGCACTCGTCCATCGCTTCGGAACACTGAAGCTTTCTTT. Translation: CATSTRPSLRNTEAFF.

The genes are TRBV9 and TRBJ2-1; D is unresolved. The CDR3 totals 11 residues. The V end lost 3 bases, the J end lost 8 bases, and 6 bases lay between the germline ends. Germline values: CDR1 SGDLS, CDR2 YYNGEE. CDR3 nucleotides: TGTGCCAGCAGCGCCCTTTATGAGCAGTTCTTC. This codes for CASSALYEQFF.

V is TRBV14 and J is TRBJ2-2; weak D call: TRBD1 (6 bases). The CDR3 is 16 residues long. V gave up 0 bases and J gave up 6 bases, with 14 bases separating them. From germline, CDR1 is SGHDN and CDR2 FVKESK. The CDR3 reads CASSQDRGGQSGELFF. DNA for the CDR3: TGTGCCAGCAGCCAAGACAGAGGAGGACAGTCCGGGGAGCTGTTTTTT.

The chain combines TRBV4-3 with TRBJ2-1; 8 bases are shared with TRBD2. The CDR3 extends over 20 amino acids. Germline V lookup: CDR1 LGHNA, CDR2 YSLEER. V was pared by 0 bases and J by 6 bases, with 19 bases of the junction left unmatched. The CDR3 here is CASSQDQGLEGYHDINEQFF. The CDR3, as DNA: TGCGCCAGCAGCCAAGATCAGGGACTAGAGGGCTACCATGATATCAATGAGCAGTTCTTC.